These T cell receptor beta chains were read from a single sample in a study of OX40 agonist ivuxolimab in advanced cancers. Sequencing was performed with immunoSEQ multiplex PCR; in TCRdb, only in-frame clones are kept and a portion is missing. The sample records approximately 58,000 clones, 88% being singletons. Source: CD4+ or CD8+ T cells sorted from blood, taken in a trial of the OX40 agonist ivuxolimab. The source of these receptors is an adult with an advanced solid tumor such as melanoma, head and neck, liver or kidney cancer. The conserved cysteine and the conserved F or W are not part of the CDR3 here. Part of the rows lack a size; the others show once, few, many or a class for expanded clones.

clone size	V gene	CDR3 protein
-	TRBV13	ASIRPGITDTQY
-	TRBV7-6	ASSLLAPESWNEQF
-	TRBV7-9	ASSFRGGLVADTQY
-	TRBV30	AWSVLSLEGGYT
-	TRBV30	AWSRLLQYNEQF
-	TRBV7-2	ASSLGSLGNTIY
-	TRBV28	ASSFTVQSLRGYT
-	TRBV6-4	ASSDPPQEGYT
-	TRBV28	ASRKGAVDEQY
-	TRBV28	ASSSQGTRPDTQY
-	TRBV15	ATSKEERYGYT
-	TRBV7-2	ASSLGGTSMYEQF
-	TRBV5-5	ASSLGRDYEQY
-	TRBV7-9	ASSLWTGVNTEAF
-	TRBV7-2	ASSLATAGGQETQY
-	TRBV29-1	SAEVAALYNEQF
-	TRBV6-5	ASRYDSGGTYEQY
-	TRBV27	ASSFLLINAPNTEAF
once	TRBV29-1	SVAGFYEQY
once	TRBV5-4	ASSLGLAGGLGAKNIQY
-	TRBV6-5	ASSPQGGRSYGYT
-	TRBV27	ASSSRTSGRGANVLT
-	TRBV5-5	ASSLTRELYEQY
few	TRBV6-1	ASSEVWGLNQPQH
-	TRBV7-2	ASSLLPGDQPQH
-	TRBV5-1	ASSLGQNYGYT
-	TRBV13	ASSPQGVHNEQF
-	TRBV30	AWSVMGLAGGEQF
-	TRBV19	ASSTQGAGTEAF
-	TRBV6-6	ASSFLTGGNQPQH
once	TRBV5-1	ASSLASLAGGPQY
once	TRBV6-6	ATSMGVGGSTDTQY
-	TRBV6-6	ASSYRGVPGELF
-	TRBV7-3	ASSSGTANSPLH
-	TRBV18	ASSLSSGGSSYTQY
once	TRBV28	ASSPPSGPLSSYEQY
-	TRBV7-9	ASSLMKLNEQF
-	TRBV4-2	ASSQDRLADNEQF
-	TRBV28	ASSQGGDGSYEQY
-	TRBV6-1	ASNGGDRVYGYT
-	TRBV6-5	ASSYEGTGTYEQY
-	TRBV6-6	ASREQDGDGYT
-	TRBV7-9	ASSLVWREQF
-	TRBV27	ASSHTQGDRNYGYT
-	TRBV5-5	ASSAYMDTQY
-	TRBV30	AWRPTGASGELF
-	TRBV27	ASSRIFGLAVQETQY
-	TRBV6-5	ASSYADHTDTQY
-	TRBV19	ASKRLGPLHNEQF
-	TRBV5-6	ASRGYLGTGELF
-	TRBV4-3	ASSQWTGNGELF
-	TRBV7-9	ASSLLISGVDEQY
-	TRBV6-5	ASSWASSGEQY
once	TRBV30	AWSGYHEQY
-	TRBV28	ASSRGVYEQY
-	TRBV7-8	ASSLAAVSTDTQY